Included here is one T cell receptor beta chain sequence, with context. Its antigen is as yet unknown. The data derive from a study of OX40 agonist ivuxolimab in advanced cancers. Study information: Patients treated during dose escalation were battling hepatocellular carcinoma, melanoma, renal cell or head and neck cancer. Partial responses occurred in Three dose-escalation patients, one with hepatocellular carcinoma and two with cutaneous melanoma. Overall study results and limits: Both CD4+ and CD8+ T cell populations in blood had undergone clonal expansion by week 6 at 0.1 to 3.0 mg/kg. Undetermined was the antigen specificity of the expanded peripheral T cells.

TCRdb's copy holds only in-frame clones and misses some; the assay was immunoSEQ multiplex PCR. The sample lists roughly 25,000 clones; about three quarters were seen once. This receptor was taken from an adult with an advanced solid tumor such as melanoma, head and neck, liver or kidney cancer. The input for sequencing was CD4+ or CD8+ T cells sorted from blood, taken in a trial of the OX40 agonist ivuxolimab.

This chain's CDR3 is CASQGQTMRNTEAFF. CDR3 nucleotides: TGTGCCAGCCAGGGACAGACTATGCGGAACACTGAAGCTTTCTTT. This chain uses TRBV2 with TRBJ1-1; 7 bases align to TRBD1. This CDR3 spans 15 amino acids. CDR1 and CDR2 (germline): SNHLY, FYNNEI. V dropped 8 bases and J dropped 1; count of bases not matched to a gene: 10.